A selection of T cell receptor beta chains follows, all from one sample in a study of T cell responses to AZD1222 COVID-19 vaccine. TCRdb's table, derived via immunoSEQ multiplex PCR, lists solely in-frame clones and lacks some. The table lists some 140,000 clones, 92% of them singletons. The sequences come from peripheral blood, collected on day 0 of AZD1222 vaccination. The receptors derive from an adult in good health. CDR3s include the opening cysteine and the closing phenylalanine or tryptophan. The listing skips clone size in some rows; elsewhere it reads once, few, many or a size class.

V	size	J	length	CDR3
TRBV6-2/TRBV6-3	.	TRBJ2-1	15	CASSGGHSSYNEQFF
TRBV18	.	TRBJ1-3	14	CASSPPSQGNTIYF
TRBV4-2	.	TRBJ1-1	16	CASSQEYATMNTEAFF
TRBV10-3	.	TRBJ2-7	14	CAISDGTGPYEQYF
TRBV2	.	TRBJ1-2	13	CASSERAPYGYTF
TRBV5-1	.	TRBJ2-5	14	CASSLGRGLETQYF
TRBV12-3/TRBV12-4	.	TRBJ1-4	13	CASRPTWNEKLFF
TRBV5-1	.	TRBJ2-2	14	CASSFPEGPGELFF
TRBV5-1	.	TRBJ2-7	15	CASSTGDYLSYEQYF
TRBV9	.	TRBJ2-7	14	CASSIRDRGSEQYF
TRBV12-5	.	TRBJ2-5	17	CASGLGGLAVGQETQYF
TRBV6-5	.	TRBJ2-3	13	CASGGPGADTQYF
TRBV2	.	TRBJ1-5	12	CASSEGGQPQHF
TRBV4-2	.	TRBJ1-6	16	CASSQPTTGFNSPLHF
TRBV27	.	TRBJ2-7	15	CASSTYRGGGYEQYF
TRBV3-1/TRBV3-2	.	TRBJ1-5	13	CASSQERGKPQHF
TRBV5-4	.	TRBJ2-3	16	CASSLAPSGGQDTQYF
TRBV5-4	once	TRBJ2-3	14	CASGVVGSTDTQYF
TRBV18	.	TRBJ2-5	12	CASSPGKETQYF
TRBV5-6	few	TRBJ1-2	17	CASSLGQFWEANYGYTF
TRBV7-9	.	TRBJ1-1	14	CASSLLQGNTEAFF
TRBV11-2	.	TRBJ2-5	15	CASSVGQADQETQYF
TRBV7-9	.	TRBJ1-4	12	CASSLRREKLFF
TRBV7-9	.	TRBJ2-2	15	CASSLALDFTGELFF
TRBV18	.	TRBJ1-2	15	CASSRDTQTNYGYTF
TRBV29-1	.	TRBJ2-1	14	CSVVGRASYNEQFF
TRBV4-3	.	TRBJ2-6	15	CASSQTGAGANVLTF
TRBV4-3	once	TRBJ1-2	17	CASSLIYGTTNNYGYTF
TRBV5-1	.	TRBJ2-3	16	CASGIGPTGGTDTQYF
TRBV19	.	TRBJ2-2	16	CASSMEGAPGTGELFF